The text below deals with one T cell receptor beta chain. The target antigen is unknown. CDR1 is SGHRS and CDR2 is YFSETQ in the germline V gene. Deletions cut 3 bases from V and 7 bases from J, with 18 bases between. This CDR3 contains 15 residues. The sample originates from a study of Tregs in tolerant kidney transplant recipients. In the study overall: An approximately three-day belatacept mixed lymphocyte reaction, sometimes plus 5-day graft donor restimulation, preceded CD4+CD25+CD127- sorting.

This table comes from immunoSEQ multiplex PCR, and its TCRdb copy is limited to in-frame clones, with some not included. The sample has 15,000 to 20,000 clones; around 55% are singletons. Findings and limits, study-wide: Tregs expanded with activated donor B cells seemed most donor-specific. This study did not directly address biological reproducibility. Validation in larger populations is needed because few patients were studied.

The TCR originated in a human donor in good health. The sample taken for sequencing was Tregs from blood cultured with allogeneic cells. J is TRBJ2-3 and V is TRBV5-1, with D possibly being TRBD2 (6 bases). This CDR3 reads CASSSSGRRGNTQYF. DNA for the CDR3: TGCGCCAGCAGCTCGTCCGGACGGCGGGGTAATACGCAGTATTTT.